The entry that follows covers one TCR beta chain sequence. Its matching antigen is unknown. This sample stems from a study of cytomegalovirus exposure and HLA in healthy donors. General study points: An analysis done earlier found most TCR beta V segments productive about 87% or about 30% of the time. In vitro checks showed that a few CMV-associated chains really do target CMV antigens.

V gave up 0 bases and J gave up 2 bases, with 9 bases separating them. CDR3 length: 15 amino acids. Germline CDR1 and CDR2: SGHNT and YYREEE (reference sequence). The PCR used 60 Vbeta and 13 Jbeta primers. Profiled with immunoSEQ multiplex PCR; TCRdb holds only in-frame clones, not every one. The sample has roughly 99,000 clones, about three quarters seen once. The chain employs TRBV5-4 and TRBJ1-5; weak D call: TRBD1 (5 bases). The receptor comes from a man between 25 and 39 years old in good health and CMV-seronegative. Input material: PBMCs. CDR3 in DNA: TGTGCCAGCAGCTTGGATGGGGGGGGCAATCAGCCCCAGCATTTT. This sequence encodes CASSLDGGGNQPQHF.